The rows below give T cell receptor beta chains drawn from one sample of a study of response to subunit inactivated influenza vaccine. TCRdb re-analysed the RT-PCR reads in MiXCR, keeping a single row per CDR3 protein. The sample lists 630,000 or so distinct CDR3 sequences, approximately 14% occurring once. Sample: PBMCs from blood, taken 11 to 12 days after vaccination. The source is a man aged 45-65 years who received an inactivated influenza vaccine. CDR3s leave out the opening cysteine and the closing phenylalanine or tryptophan.

cdr3_aa: ASSLDGLAGRRF
j_call: TRBJ2-1
v_call: TRBV12-3/TRBV12-4

cdr3_aa: ASNPGTGWYEQY
j_call: TRBJ2-7
v_call: TRBV28

cdr3_aa: ASSSLNRVGNQPQH
j_call: TRBJ1-5
v_call: TRBV7-8

cdr3_aa: SARDRGRNSYEQY
j_call: TRBJ2-7
v_call: TRBV20-1

cdr3_aa: ASSYSEADEKLF
j_call: TRBJ1-4
v_call: TRBV6-2/TRBV6-3

cdr3_aa: ASSVPGLALDEQF
j_call: TRBJ2-1
v_call: TRBV7-8

cdr3_aa: ASSPRGHRGTDTQY
j_call: TRBJ2-3
v_call: TRBV11-2

cdr3_aa: ASSQVGSGRETQY
j_call: TRBJ2-5
v_call: TRBV4-3

cdr3_aa: SARETGWDYGYT
j_call: TRBJ1-2
v_call: TRBV20-1

cdr3_aa: ASSQLAGALLNEQY
j_call: TRBJ2-7
v_call: TRBV11-2

cdr3_aa: ASSLAPPSGGGGDTQY
j_call: TRBJ2-3
v_call: TRBV5-4

cdr3_aa: SVATGGSETQY
j_call: TRBJ2-5
v_call: TRBV29-1

cdr3_aa: ASSFQGANEQY
j_call: TRBJ2-7
v_call: TRBV28

cdr3_aa: ASSPPGIDTQY
j_call: TRBJ2-3
v_call: TRBV6-1

cdr3_aa: ASSPPVVTDTQY
j_call: TRBJ2-3
v_call: TRBV3-1

cdr3_aa: SVGQGSYEQY
j_call: TRBJ2-7
v_call: TRBV29-1

cdr3_aa: SAIIGETQY
j_call: TRBJ2-5
v_call: TRBV20-1

cdr3_aa: ASSPRPQYEQY
j_call: TRBJ2-7
v_call: TRBV12-3/TRBV12-4

cdr3_aa: ASSLGSGVPARIAKNIQY
j_call: TRBJ2-4
v_call: TRBV5-6

cdr3_aa: SASSGGPKSEQF
j_call: TRBJ2-1
v_call: TRBV20-1

cdr3_aa: SARGDLGEKLF
j_call: TRBJ1-4
v_call: TRBV20-1

cdr3_aa: ATSGGTGTGNYEQY
j_call: TRBJ2-7
v_call: TRBV24-1

cdr3_aa: ASSLALAGGGTQY
j_call: TRBJ2-5
v_call: TRBV11-2

cdr3_aa: TSGGYNEQF
j_call: TRBJ2-1
v_call: TRBV27

cdr3_aa: ASREQGSEQY
j_call: TRBJ2-7
v_call: TRBV10-2

cdr3_aa: ASSPGTGANTGELF
j_call: TRBJ2-2
v_call: TRBV7-7

cdr3_aa: ASSLDGGFGNTIY
j_call: TRBJ1-3
v_call: TRBV12-3/TRBV12-4

cdr3_aa: ASSEGSGRTYEQY
j_call: TRBJ2-7
v_call: TRBV2

cdr3_aa: AISPSGPIEQY
j_call: TRBJ2-7
v_call: TRBV10-3

cdr3_aa: ASGPLRATGSYEQY
j_call: TRBJ2-7
v_call: TRBV2

cdr3_aa: AISESGRESNQPQH
j_call: TRBJ1-5
v_call: TRBV10-3

cdr3_aa: ASSPRGDAPGELF
j_call: TRBJ2-2
v_call: TRBV25-1

cdr3_aa: AISRQGNNGYT
j_call: TRBJ1-2
v_call: TRBV10-3

cdr3_aa: ASSVEGASSYEQY
j_call: TRBJ2-7
v_call: TRBV6-2/TRBV6-3

cdr3_aa: ASSFRDPYEQY
j_call: TRBJ2-7
v_call: TRBV12-3/TRBV12-4

cdr3_aa: SAETILLADTQY
j_call: TRBJ2-3
v_call: TRBV20-1

cdr3_aa: ASSLIPSGASYNEQF
j_call: TRBJ2-1
v_call: TRBV7-6

cdr3_aa: ASRSDSFPSIY
j_call: TRBJ1-3
v_call: TRBV12-3/TRBV12-4

cdr3_aa: ASSLPRTTGGGYT
j_call: TRBJ1-2
v_call: TRBV28

cdr3_aa: ASSLGFVGANVLT
j_call: TRBJ2-6
v_call: TRBV7-2

cdr3_aa: SDSGGSYNEQF
j_call: TRBJ2-1
v_call: TRBV29-1

cdr3_aa: ASSPPSGAAREQF
j_call: TRBJ2-1
v_call: TRBV18